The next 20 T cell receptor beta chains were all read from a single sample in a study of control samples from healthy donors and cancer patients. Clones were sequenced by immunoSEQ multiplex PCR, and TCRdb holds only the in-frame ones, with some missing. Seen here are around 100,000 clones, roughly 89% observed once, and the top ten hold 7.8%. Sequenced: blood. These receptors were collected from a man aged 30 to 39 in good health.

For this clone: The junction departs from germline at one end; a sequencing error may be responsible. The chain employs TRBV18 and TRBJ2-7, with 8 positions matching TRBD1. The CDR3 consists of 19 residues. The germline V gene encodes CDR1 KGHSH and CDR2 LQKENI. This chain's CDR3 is CANSPKNTDRAFASYEQYF. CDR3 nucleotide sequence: TGTGCCAACTCACCAAAAAATACGGACAGGGCCTTCGCCTCCTACGAGCAGTACTTC.

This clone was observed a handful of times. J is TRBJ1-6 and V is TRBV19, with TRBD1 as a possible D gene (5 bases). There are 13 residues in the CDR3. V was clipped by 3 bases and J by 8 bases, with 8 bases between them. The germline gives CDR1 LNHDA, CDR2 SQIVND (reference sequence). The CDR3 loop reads CASSIGAHSPLHF. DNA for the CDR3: TGTGCCAGTAGTATCGGGGCCCATTCACCCCTCCACTTT.

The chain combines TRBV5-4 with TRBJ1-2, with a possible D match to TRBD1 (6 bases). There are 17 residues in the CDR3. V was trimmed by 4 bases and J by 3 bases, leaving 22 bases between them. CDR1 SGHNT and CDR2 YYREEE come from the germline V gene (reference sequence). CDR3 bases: TGTGCCAGCAGCGGACAGAGATGGGGGGCGCGTGACTATGGCTACACCTTC. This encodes CASSGQRWGARDYGYTF.

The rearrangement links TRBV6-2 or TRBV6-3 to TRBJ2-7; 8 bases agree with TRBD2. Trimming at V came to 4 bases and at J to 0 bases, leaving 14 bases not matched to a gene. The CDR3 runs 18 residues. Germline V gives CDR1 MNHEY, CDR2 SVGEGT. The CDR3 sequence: CASSSSGRARLGSYEQYF. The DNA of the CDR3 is TGTGCCAGCAGTTCAAGCGGGAGAGCCCGCCTTGGCTCCTACGAGCAGTACTTC.

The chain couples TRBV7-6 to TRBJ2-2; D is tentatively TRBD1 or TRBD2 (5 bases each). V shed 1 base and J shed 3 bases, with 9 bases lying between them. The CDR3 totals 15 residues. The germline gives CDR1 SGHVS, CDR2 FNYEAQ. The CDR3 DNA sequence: TGTGCCAGCAGCTTAGTTTGGGGGTACACCGGGGAGCTGTTTTTT. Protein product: CASSLVWGYTGELFF. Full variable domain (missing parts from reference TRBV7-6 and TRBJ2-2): GAGVSQSPRYKVTKRGQDVALRCDPISGHVSLYWYRQALGQGPEFLTYFNYEAQQDKSGLPNDRFSAERPEGSISTLTIQRTEQRDSAMYRCASSLVWGYTGELFFGEGSRLTVL.

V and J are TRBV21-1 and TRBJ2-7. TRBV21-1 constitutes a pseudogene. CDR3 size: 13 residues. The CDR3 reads CASSTGAAYEQYV. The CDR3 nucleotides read TGTGCCAGCAGCACCGGGGCCGCCTACGAGCAGTACGTC.

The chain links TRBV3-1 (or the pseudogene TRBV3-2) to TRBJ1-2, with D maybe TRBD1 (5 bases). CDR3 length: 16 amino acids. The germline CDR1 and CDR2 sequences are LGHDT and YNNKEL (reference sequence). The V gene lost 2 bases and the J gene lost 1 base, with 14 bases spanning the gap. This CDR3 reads CASSQRSLGGNYGYTF. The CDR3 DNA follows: TGTGCCAGCAGCCAAAGGAGTCTCGGGGGTAACTATGGCTACACCTTC.

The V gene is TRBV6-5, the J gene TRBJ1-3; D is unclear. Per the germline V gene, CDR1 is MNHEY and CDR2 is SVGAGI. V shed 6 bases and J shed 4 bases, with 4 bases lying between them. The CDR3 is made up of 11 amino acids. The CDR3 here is CASRTGNTIYF. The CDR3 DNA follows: TGTGCCAGCAGGACAGGAAACACCATATATTTT.

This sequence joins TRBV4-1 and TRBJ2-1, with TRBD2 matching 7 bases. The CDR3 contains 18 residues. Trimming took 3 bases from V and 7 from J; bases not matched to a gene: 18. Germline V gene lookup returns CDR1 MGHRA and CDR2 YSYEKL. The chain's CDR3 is CASSQPGGREKERNEQFF. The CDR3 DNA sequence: TGCGCCAGCAGCCAGCCCGGAGGGCGGGAGAAGGAAAGAAATGAGCAGTTCTTC.

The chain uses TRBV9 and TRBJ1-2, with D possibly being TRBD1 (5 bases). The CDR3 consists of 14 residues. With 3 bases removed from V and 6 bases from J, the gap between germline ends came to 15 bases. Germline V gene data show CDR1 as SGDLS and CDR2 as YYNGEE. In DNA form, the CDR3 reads TGTGCCAGCAGCGAGGCGGGACGGGGCGATGGCTACACCTTC. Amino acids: CASSEAGRGDGYTF.

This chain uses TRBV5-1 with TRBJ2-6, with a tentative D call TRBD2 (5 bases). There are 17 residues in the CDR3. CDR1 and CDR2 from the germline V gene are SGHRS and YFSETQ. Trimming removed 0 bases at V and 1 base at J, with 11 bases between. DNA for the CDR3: TGCGCCAGCAGCTTGGACAGCGGTTCTTCTGGGGCCAACGTCCTGACTTTC. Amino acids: CASSLDSGSSGANVLTF. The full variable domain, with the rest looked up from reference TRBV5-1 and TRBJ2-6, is KAGVTQTPRYLIKTRGQQVTLSCSPISGHRSVSWYQQTPGQGLQFLFEYFSETQRNKGNFPGRFSGRQFSNSRSEMNVSTLELGDSALYLCASSLDSGSSGANVLTFGAGSRLTVL.

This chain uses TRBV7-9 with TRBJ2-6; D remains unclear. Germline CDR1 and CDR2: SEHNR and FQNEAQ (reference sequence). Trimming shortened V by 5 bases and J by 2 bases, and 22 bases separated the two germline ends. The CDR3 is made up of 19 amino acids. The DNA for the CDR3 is TGTGCCAGCAGCCCCCCTGGCCGGCAGGCGAGGCCTGGGGCCAACGTCCTGACTTTC. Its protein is CASSPPGRQARPGANVLTF.

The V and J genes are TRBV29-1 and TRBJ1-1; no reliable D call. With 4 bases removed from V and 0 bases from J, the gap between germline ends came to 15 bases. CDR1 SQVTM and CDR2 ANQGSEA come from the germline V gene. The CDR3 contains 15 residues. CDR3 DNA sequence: TGCAGCGTTGCAATAGGGAGTATCATGAACACTGAAGCTTTCTTT. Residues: CSVAIGSIMNTEAFF.

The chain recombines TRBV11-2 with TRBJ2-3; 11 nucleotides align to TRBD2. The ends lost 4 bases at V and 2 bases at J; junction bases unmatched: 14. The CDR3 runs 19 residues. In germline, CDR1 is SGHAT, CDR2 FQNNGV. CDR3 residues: CASSSGRGLAGGITDTQYF. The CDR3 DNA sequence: TGTGCCAGCAGCTCGGGGAGAGGGCTAGCGGGAGGTATCACAGATACGCAGTATTTT.

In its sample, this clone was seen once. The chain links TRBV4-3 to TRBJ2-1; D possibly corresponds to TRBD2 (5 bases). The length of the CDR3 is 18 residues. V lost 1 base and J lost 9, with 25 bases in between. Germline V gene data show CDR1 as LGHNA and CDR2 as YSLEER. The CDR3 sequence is CASSQGTLGGYGNGEQFF. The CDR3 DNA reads TGCGCCAGCAGCCAAGGCACCCTCGGAGGTTATGGTAATGGTGAGCAGTTCTTC.

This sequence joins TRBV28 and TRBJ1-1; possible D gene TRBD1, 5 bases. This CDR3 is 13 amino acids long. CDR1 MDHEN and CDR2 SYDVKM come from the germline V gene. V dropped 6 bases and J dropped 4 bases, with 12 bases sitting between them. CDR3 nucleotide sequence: TGTGCCAGCAGCCGTCCAGGGTCCACTGAAGCTTTCTTT. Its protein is CASSRPGSTEAFF.

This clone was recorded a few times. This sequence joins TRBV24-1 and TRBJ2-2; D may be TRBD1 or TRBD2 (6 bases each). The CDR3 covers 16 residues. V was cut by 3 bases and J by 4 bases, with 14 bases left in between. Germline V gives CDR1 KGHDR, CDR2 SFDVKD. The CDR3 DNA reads TGTGCCACCAGTGATGGGACGGGGGCTGGCACCGGGGAGCTGTTTTTT. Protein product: CATSDGTGAGTGELFF.

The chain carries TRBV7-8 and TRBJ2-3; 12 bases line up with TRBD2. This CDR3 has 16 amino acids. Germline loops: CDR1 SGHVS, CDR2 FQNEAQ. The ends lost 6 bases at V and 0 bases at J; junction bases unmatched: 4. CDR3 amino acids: CASSLLAGGSTDTQYF. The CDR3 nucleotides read TGTGCCAGCAGTCTTCTAGCGGGGGGGAGCACAGATACGCAGTATTTT. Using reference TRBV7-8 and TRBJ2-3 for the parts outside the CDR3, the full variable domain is GAGVSQSPRYKVAKRGQDVALRCDPISGHVSLFWYQQALGQGPEFLTYFQNEAQLDKSGLPSDRFFAERPEGSVSTLKIQRTQQEDSAVYLCASSLLAGGSTDTQYFGPGTRLTVL.

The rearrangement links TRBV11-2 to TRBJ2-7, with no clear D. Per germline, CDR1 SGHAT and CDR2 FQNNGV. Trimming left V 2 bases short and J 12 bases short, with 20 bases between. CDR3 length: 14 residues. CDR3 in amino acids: CASSLLGSMGTPYF. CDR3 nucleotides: TGTGCCAGCAGCTTACTTGGCTCAATGGGAACTCCGTACTTC.

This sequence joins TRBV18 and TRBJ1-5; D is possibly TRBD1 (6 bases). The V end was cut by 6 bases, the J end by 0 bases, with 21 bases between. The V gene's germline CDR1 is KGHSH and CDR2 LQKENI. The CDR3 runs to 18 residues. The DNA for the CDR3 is TGTGCCAGCTCCTCGGACAGCTTCAATCATTATAGCAATCAGCCCCAGCATTTT. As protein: CASSSDSFNHYSNQPQHF.